A single sample is the source of the 22 T cell receptor beta chains below, sequenced in a study of T cells after yellow fever vaccination. MiXCR, applied by TCRdb to the 5' RACE reads, yields one record per CDR3 protein. This sample carries hundreds of thousands of distinct CDR3 sequences, about 12% of them seen once, and the ten largest clones take more than 12%. Sequencing used PBMCs, obtained on the day of the yellow fever booster vaccination. Receptors originate from a man aged 30 to 39 who received the YFV17D yellow fever vaccine.

V is TRBV29-1 and J is TRBJ2-7; possibly TRBD2 for D (5 bases). In germline, CDR1 is SQVTM, CDR2 ANQGSEA. The germline V and J ends were trimmed by 4 bases and 6 bases, with 13 bases remaining between them. The CDR3 sequence is 12 residues long. The CDR3 here is CSVGTRIGEQYF. The CDR3 nucleotides are TGCAGCGTTGGGACTCGGATAGGCGAGCAGTACTTC.

This clonotype has a handful of counts. The V gene is TRBV30, the J gene TRBJ2-3, with D tentatively TRBD1 (5 bases). V lost 2 bases to trimming and J lost 1 base, with 7 bases between them. This CDR3 is built from 13 residues. The germline CDR1 and CDR2 sequences are GTSNPN and SVGIG (reference sequence). CDR3 residues: CAWSRGGTDTQYF. CDR3 coding DNA: TGTGCCTGGAGTAGGGGCGGCACAGATACGCAGTATTTT.

V gene TRBV5-1 combines with J gene TRBJ2-1; D could derive from TRBD1 or TRBD2 (5 bases each). This CDR3 comprises 13 residues. V lost 4 bases and J lost 7, with 12 bases in between. Germline CDR1 reads SGHRS; CDR2 reads YFSETQ. The CDR3 DNA follows: TGCGCCAGCAGCCGGGGCCGGCAGAATGAGCAGTTCTTC. It yields the protein CASSRGRQNEQFF.

The chain recombines TRBV30 with TRBJ2-2; the match to TRBD2 covers 7 bases. Germline CDR1 reads GTSNPN; CDR2 reads SVGIG (reference sequence). This CDR3 has 14 residues. After removal of 7 bases from V and 1 base from J, the junction contained 6 bases not matched to a gene. The CDR3 reads CASAGTKNTGELFF. The CDR3 nucleotides are TGTGCCTCCGCCGGGACTAAGAACACCGGGGAGCTGTTTTTT.

The rearrangement links TRBV6-2 or TRBV6-3 to TRBJ2-3, with 14 bases that match TRBD2. The CDR3 runs to 14 residues. Trimming removed 6 bases from V and 11 bases from J; junction bases left unmatched: 7. Germline lookup yields CDR1 MNHEY and CDR2 SVGEGT. The CDR3 loop is CASSSGTSGSMQYF. For the CDR3, the DNA is TGTGCCAGCAGCTCCGGGACTAGCGGGAGTATGCAGTATTTT.

J is TRBJ2-3 and V is TRBV9; 9 bases are shared with TRBD1. The CDR3 length is 16 residues. V lost 5 bases, J lost 6 bases, and 13 bases stayed unmatched. Per the germline V gene, CDR1 is SGDLS and CDR2 is YYNGEE. The CDR3 nucleotides read TGTGCCAGCAGTGAGACCGGGACAGGGTCAGGGGATACGCAGTATTTT. Its protein product is CASSETGTGSGDTQYF.

The rearrangement links TRBV19 to TRBJ2-1, with D possibly matching TRBD2 (6 bases). In germline, CDR1 is LNHDA, CDR2 SQIVND (reference sequence). V was cut by 3 bases and J by 1 base, with 13 bases left in between. CDR3 length: 16 residues. The CDR3 DNA follows: TGTGCCAGTAGTATGAGAAGGCTAGCGTCCTACAATGAGCAGTTCTTC. Protein sequence: CASSMRRLASYNEQFF.

The chain recombines TRBV10-3 with TRBJ2-7, with D perhaps TRBD1 (6 bases). The CDR3 contains 14 residues. The germline V gene has CDR1 ENHRY and CDR2 SYGVKD. V shed 5 bases and J shed 6 bases, with 17 bases lying between them. CDR3 DNA sequence: TGTGCCATCAGTTGGGGGCCCCGAGGCTCCGAGCAGTACTTC. It yields the protein CAISWGPRGSEQYF.

The rearrangement joins TRBV20-1 to TRBJ2-7, with D perhaps matching TRBD1 or TRBD2 (5 bases each). Trimming removed 7 bases at V and 0 bases at J, with 19 bases between. Germline V gene lookup returns CDR1 DFQATT and CDR2 SNEGSKA (reference sequence). The CDR3 sequence is 15 residues long. CDR3 sequence (DNA): TGCAGTGTCCTCTTCACCCGGGACGGCTCCTACGAGCAGTACTTC. It codes for CSVLFTRDGSYEQYF.

This clonotype was seen a few times. The J gene is TRBJ2-5, the V gene TRBV7-8; 10 nucleotides align to TRBD1. With 9 bases clipped from V and 9 bases from J, the junction kept 7 bases outside the gene matches. This CDR3 is 12 amino acids long. Germline V gene lookup returns CDR1 SGHVS and CDR2 FQNEAQ. CDR3 sequence: CASEDRGGSQYF. Here the CDR3 DNA reads TGTGCCAGTGAGGACAGGGGGGGATCCCAGTACTTC. Variable domain in full (rest from reference TRBV7-8 and TRBJ2-5): GAGVSQSPRYKVAKRGQDVALRCDPISGHVSLFWYQQALGQGPEFLTYFQNEAQLDKSGLPSDRFFAERPEGSVSTLKIQRTQQEDSAVYLCASEDRGGSQYFGPGTRLLVL.

This clonotype has at least ten counts. V gene TRBV12-3 or TRBV12-4 combines with J gene TRBJ2-1; 10 nucleotides line up with TRBD2. J lost 0 bases, V lost 4 bases, and 3 bases had no gene match. CDR3 length equals 16 residues. The CDR3 here is CASSWTSGSSYNEQFF. The CDR3 DNA follows: TGTGCCAGCAGTTGGACTAGCGGTAGCTCCTACAATGAGCAGTTCTTC.

This clonotype has just a few counts. The chain uses TRBV20-1 and TRBJ2-1, with 8 bases identical to TRBD2. The junction had 7 bases not matched to a gene; V was cut back by 1 base and J by 5 bases. The CDR3 is 15 amino acids. Germline V gene lookup returns CDR1 DFQATT and CDR2 SNEGSKA (reference sequence). The CDR3 loop reads CSARGVSGKDNEQFF. The CDR3 DNA follows: TGCAGTGCTAGAGGAGTTAGCGGGAAGGACAATGAGCAGTTCTTC.

This clonotype showed up many times. The chain joins TRBV7-2 to TRBJ2-1; 13 nucleotides match TRBD2. This CDR3 is 15 amino acids long. Per the germline V gene, CDR1 is SGHTA and CDR2 is FQGNSA. Germline trimming cut 5 bases from V and 9 bases from J; bases unmatched to any gene: 7. This CDR3 is CASSRTSGSIGEQFF. The DNA of the CDR3 is TGTGCCAGCAGCCGGACTAGCGGGAGTATTGGTGAGCAGTTCTTC. The whole variable domain, remainder taken from reference TRBV7-2 and TRBJ2-1, is GAGVSQSPSNKVTEKGKDVELRCDPISGHTALYWYRQSLGQGLEFLIYFQGNSAPDKSGLPSDRFSAERTGGSVSTLTIQRTQQEDSAVYLCASSRTSGSIGEQFFGPGTRLTVL.

In this sample, this clonotype turned up a few times. The germline gene is not matched at one end of the junction; a read error may be the cause. V and J are TRBV3-1 and TRBJ2-7, with D hard to call. This CDR3 is built from 12 residues. Germline V gene sequence: CDR1 LGHDT, CDR2 YNNKEL (reference sequence). CDR3 amino acids: CASSQSLYGQYF. Here the CDR3 DNA reads TGTGCCAGCAGCCAATCGTTGTACGGGCAGTACTTC.

This clonotype was detected ten times or more. V is TRBV7-2 and J is TRBJ2-1; 16 bases line up with TRBD2. J was trimmed by 5 bases and V by 5 bases; bases with no gene match: 3. Germline V gives CDR1 SGHTA, CDR2 FQGNSA. CDR3 length: 16 amino acids. This chain's CDR3 is CASSEGLAGGNNEQFF. In DNA form, the CDR3 reads TGTGCCAGCAGCGAGGGACTAGCGGGAGGGAACAATGAGCAGTTCTTC.

This clonotype was counted ten times or more. The rearrangement links TRBV11-1 to TRBJ2-1; the D is unclear. V dropped 0 bases and J dropped 0 bases, with 15 bases sitting between them. The CDR3 sequence is 18 residues long. Germline V gives CDR1 SGHAT, CDR2 FQDESV (reference sequence). The CDR3 DNA follows: TGTGCCAGCAGCTTAGCGCGATCTCAGGTGGGCTCCTACAATGAGCAGTTCTTC. It yields the protein CASSLARSQVGSYNEQFF.

The V and J genes are TRBV7-9 and TRBJ2-7, with 12 bases lining up with TRBD1. Trimming cost V 6 bases and J 4 bases; bases outside gene matches: 7. The CDR3 totals 15 residues. Germline V gives CDR1 SEHNR, CDR2 FQNEAQ (reference sequence). The CDR3 nucleotides are TGTGCCAGCAGATCTGGGACAGGGGGCGTGTACGAGCAGTACTTC. This gives the protein CASRSGTGGVYEQYF. The full variable domain, with the rest looked up from reference TRBV7-9 and TRBJ2-7, is DTGVSQNPRHKITKRGQNVTFRCDPISEHNRLYWYRQTLGQGPEFLTYFQNEAQLEKSRLLSDRFSAERPKGSFSTLEIQRTEQGDSAMYLCASRSGTGGVYEQYFGPGTRLTVT.

J is TRBJ2-5 and V is TRBV29-1; weak D call: TRBD1 (7 bases). This CDR3 has 15 amino acids. Trimming left V 5 bases short and J 9 bases short, with 25 bases between. Germline V gives CDR1 SQVTM, CDR2 ANQGSEA. CDR3 loop: CSVTEWRDSLTPQYF. The CDR3 DNA follows: TGCAGCGTTACTGAATGGAGGGACAGCCTAACGCCCCAGTACTTC. Based on the CDR3 plus reference TRBV29-1 and TRBJ2-5, the full variable domain is SAVISQKPSRDICQRGTSLTIQCQVDSQVTMMFWYRQQPGQSLTLIATANQGSEATYESGFVIDKFPISRPNLTFSTLTVSNMSPEDSSIYLCSVTEWRDSLTPQYFGPGTRLLVL.

This sequence joins TRBV7-8 and TRBJ2-1, with 9 bases matching TRBD2. CDR1 is SGHVS and CDR2 is FQNEAQ in the germline V gene. CDR3 size: 16 residues. V trimming: 1 base; J trimming: 3 bases; junction bases outside the gene matches: 4. The CDR3 nucleotides are TGTGCCAGCAGCTTAGTGGCGGGAGGGGTCTACAATGAGCAGTTCTTC. It yields the protein CASSLVAGGVYNEQFF.

The chain couples TRBV9 to TRBJ1-2, with D unresolved. Germline-derived CDR1 and CDR2 are SGDLS and YYNGEE. The CDR3 runs to 14 residues. Trimming shortened V by 3 bases and J by 0 bases, and 9 bases separated the two germline ends. The CDR3 reads CASSADGSNYGYTF. Here the CDR3 DNA reads TGTGCCAGCAGCGCGGACGGTTCTAACTATGGCTACACCTTC.

This clonotype has only a few counts. The V and J genes are TRBV6-5 and TRBJ1-1; perhaps TRBD1 as D (5 bases). The CDR3 extends over 12 amino acids. V was trimmed by 5 bases and J by 7 bases, leaving 11 bases between them. The germline CDR1 and CDR2 sequences are MNHEY and SVGAGI. CDR3 DNA sequence: TGTGCCAGCAGTCACAGGCCGAATGAAGCTTTCTTT. Its translation: CASSHRPNEAFF.

The V call is TRBV20-1, the J call TRBJ1-6; D possibly corresponds to TRBD1 (5 bases). The germline gives CDR1 DFQATT, CDR2 SNEGSKA (reference sequence). V gave up 3 bases and J gave up 4 bases, with 13 bases separating them. CDR3 length: 15 residues. The CDR3 here is CSARVPGRYNSPLHF. The DNA of the CDR3 is TGCAGTGCTAGGGTCCCGGGACGGTATAATTCACCCCTCCACTTT.